This TCR beta chain was sequenced during a study of cytomegalovirus exposure and HLA in healthy donors. Study in general: Of the donors genotyped, several hundred in all, about 81% fell in the Caucasian-associated ancestry cluster.

A note on this clone: Its antigen remains unidentified.

Study results and limitations: Apparent HLA restriction characterized most CMV-associated TCR beta chains in a later analysis. TCR beta V- and J-gene trimming, according to a later analysis, was linked to a missense DCLRE1C variant.

PCR employed 60 Vbeta and 13 Jbeta primers. Original methodology: The count from a later analysis was tens of millions of unique TCR beta chains, some 11 million of them shared. TCRdb's table, derived via immunoSEQ multiplex PCR, lists solely in-frame clones and lacks some. Clone size and the V and J calls come from that table; the DNA yielded D and trimming. The sample has about 130,000 clones, just over 70% seen once. Looked up from germline, CDR1 is ENHRY and CDR2 is SYGVKD. The CDR3 extends over 13 amino acids. The V and J ends lost 5 bases and 2 bases respectively, with 9 bases between them. The V call is TRBV10-3, the J call TRBJ1-1; D ambiguous. This TCR was sampled from a woman aged 55 to 70 in good health and CMV-seropositive. Sequencing used PBMCs. The CDR3 region is CAISSLLNTEAFF. CDR3 bases: TGTGCCATCAGTTCACTGCTTAACACTGAAGCTTTCTTT.